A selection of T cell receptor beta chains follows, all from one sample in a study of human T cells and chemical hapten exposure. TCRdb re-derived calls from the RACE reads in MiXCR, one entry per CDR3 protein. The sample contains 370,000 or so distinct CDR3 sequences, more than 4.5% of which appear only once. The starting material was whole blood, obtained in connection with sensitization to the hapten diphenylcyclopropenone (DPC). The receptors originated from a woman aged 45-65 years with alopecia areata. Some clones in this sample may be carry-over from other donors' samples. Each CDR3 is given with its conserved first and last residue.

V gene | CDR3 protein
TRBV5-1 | CASSLDQETQYF
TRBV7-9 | CASSYTGGANGYTF
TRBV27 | CASQKALRQETQYF
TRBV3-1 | CASGGSDSSGANVLTF
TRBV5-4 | CASSLTPSDTQYF
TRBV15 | CATSREDMGNTEAFF
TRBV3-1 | CASSPVWGSGTEAFF
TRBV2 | CASSEGLAVNKNIQYF
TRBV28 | CASSLSRGPRASLRDPEYF
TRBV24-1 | CATSGTTGKSTGELFF
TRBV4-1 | CASSQVPWTGSTNYGYTF
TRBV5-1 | CASSSDINEQFF
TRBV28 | CASSFSGSAGTQYF
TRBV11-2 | CASSLLTVSGNTIYF
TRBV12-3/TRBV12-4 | CASRIQGAAGYTF
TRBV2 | CASSEKSTDTQYF
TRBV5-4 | CASSIGGQLTDTQYF
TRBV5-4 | CASSLDSDRGRTGELFF
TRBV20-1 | CSARDEETRMETQYF
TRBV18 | CASSPGTGEYNEQFF
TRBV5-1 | CASSSGAARETQYF
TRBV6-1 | CASSERAGGETQYF
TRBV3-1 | CASSQEFRGRTDTQYF
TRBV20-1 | CSARDPGTDYEQYF
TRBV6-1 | CASSALQNTEAFF
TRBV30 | CASASGGLRTYEQYF
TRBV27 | CASGAGGGTEAFF
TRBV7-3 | CASSSTGGQTEAFF
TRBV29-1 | CSVEDLRGQGIVTDTQYF